This T cell receptor beta chain was obtained from a study of technical replicates of blood from a few donors. Produced via immunoSEQ multiplex PCR; TCRdb's table is partial and in-frame only. The sample shows 78,000 or so clones, 91% of them seen only once. Trimming took 2 bases from V and 7 from J, leaving 14 bases between them. This CDR3 comprises 14 residues. Germline CDR1 reads PRHDT; CDR2 reads FYEKMQ (reference sequence). The sample consisted of T cells isolated from PBMCs. The TCR comes from a human donor in good health. Some clones in this sample may be carry-over from other donors' samples. The chain combines TRBV13 with TRBJ1-2; D uncertain. The CDR3, as DNA: TGTGCCAGCAGCTTACCGGGAGGTTGGTCTGGCTACACCTTC. Translated: CASSLPGGWSGYTF.